This T cell receptor (beta chain) is drawn from a study of T cells in Graves' hyperthyroidism and ophthalmopathy. The germline V gene encodes CDR1 SNHLY and CDR2 FYNNEI. CDR3 length: 13 amino acids. The V gene lost 4 bases and the J gene lost 1 base, with 5 bases spanning the gap. Hyperthyroidism in the patients, aged 18 to 65, was newly diagnosed and under 2 months in duration. TCR beta CDR3 region amplification was performed from RNA transcripts. Researchers ran a first-round RT-PCR on the TCR CDR3 using the HTBI primer set. From the multiplex PCR reads, TCRdb called clonotypes with MiXCR, one entry per CDR3 protein. In the table there are approximately 640,000 distinct CDR3 sequences, 17% of which are singletons. Study-wide findings and caveats: In the analysis, a 13 V-J model separated ophthalmopathy from stable hyperthyroidism.

This clonotype was detected many times. The antigen remains undetermined. The rearrangement joins TRBV2 to TRBJ1-5; D unresolved. The origin of this receptor is a man aged 50 or older with Graves' hyperthyroidism. The source material was blood. CDR3 residues: CASSVNSNQPQHF. CDR3 nucleotides: TGTGCCAGCAGTGTCAACAGCAATCAGCCCCAGCATTTT.